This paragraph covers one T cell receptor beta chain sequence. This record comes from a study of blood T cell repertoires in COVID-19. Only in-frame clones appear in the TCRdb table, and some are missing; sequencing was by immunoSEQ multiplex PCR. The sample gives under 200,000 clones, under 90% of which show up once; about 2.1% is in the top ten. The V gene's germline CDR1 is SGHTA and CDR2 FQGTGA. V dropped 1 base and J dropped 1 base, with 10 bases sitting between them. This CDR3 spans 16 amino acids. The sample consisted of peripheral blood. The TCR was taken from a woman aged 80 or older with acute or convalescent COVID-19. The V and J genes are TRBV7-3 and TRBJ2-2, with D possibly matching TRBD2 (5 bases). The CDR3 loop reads CASSLRRGLNTGELFF. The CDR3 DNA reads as TGTGCCAGCAGCTTAAGGCGAGGGCTGAACACCGGGGAGCTGTTTTTT.